This T cell receptor (beta chain) was identified during a study of T cell repertoires in cytomegalovirus infection. Note on this clonotype: Its antigen is as yet unknown.

J was trimmed by 4 bases and V by 6 bases; bases with no gene match: 10. Germline CDR1 MNHEY, CDR2 SMNVEV (reference sequence). CDR3 length: 15 amino acids. TCRdb processed the reads anew with MiXCR; each CDR3 protein has one entry. The sample contains 650,000 to 900,000 distinct CDR3 sequences, 29% of which appear only once. This receptor was obtained from a human donor in good health (CMV status not recorded). Some clones in this sample may be carry-over from other donors' samples. The input for sequencing was cultured CD8+ T cells from PBMCs, taken from culture after CMV antigen stimulation. The chain is built from TRBV27 and TRBJ1-1; 8 bases align to TRBD1. CDR3 coding DNA: TGTGCCAGCAGCCGAGACAGGGGCGGGAGCACTGAAGCTTTCTTT. Protein: CASSRDRGGSTEAFF.